Shown below are 7 T cell receptor beta chains from a single sample sequenced in a study of blood T cell repertoires in COVID-19. Repertoires were generated with immunoSEQ multiplex PCR, while TCRdb's copy carries only in-frame clones and drops some. The data contain fewer than 90,000 clones, 88% of them singletons. Source material: peripheral blood. Receptors originate from a man aged 55 to 70 with acute or convalescent COVID-19.

The rearrangement uses TRBV5-1 and TRBJ1-4; TRBD1 agrees at 11 bases. The CDR3 extends over 16 amino acids. CDR1 and CDR2 (germline): SGHRS, YFSETQ. Losses at the gene ends were 3 bases for V and 0 bases for J; bases not matched to a gene: 1. CDR3 protein: CASSWTGGATNEKLFF. For the CDR3, the DNA is TGCGCCAGCAGCTGGACAGGGGGCGCAACTAATGAAAAACTGTTTTTT.

The chain links TRBV10-1 to TRBJ2-5, with TRBD2 identical over 9 bases. This CDR3 is built from 16 residues. V trimming: 3 bases; J trimming: 0 bases; junction bases outside the gene matches: 5. CDR1 is WNHNN, CDR2 SYGVQD, per germline (reference sequence). In DNA, the CDR3 is TGCGCCAGCAGTGATAGTAGCGGGGGTGACCAAGAGACCCAGTACTTC. It translates to CASSDSSGGDQETQYF.

This chain connects TRBV7-9 to TRBJ1-4, with 7 bases identical to TRBD1. The trim removed 1 base at V and 7 bases at J, leaving 3 bases unmatched. The germline V gene encodes CDR1 SEHNR and CDR2 FQNEAQ (reference sequence). This CDR3 has 14 amino acids. The CDR3: CASSLGQGGEKLFF. CDR3 nucleotides: TGTGCCAGCAGCTTAGGACAGGGAGGTGAAAAACTGTTTTTT.

The V and J genes are TRBV6-1 and TRBJ1-4; weak D call: TRBD1 (5 bases). Germline V gene lookup returns CDR1 MNHNS and CDR2 SASEGT. The V and J ends lost 3 bases and 5 bases respectively, with 10 bases between them. The CDR3 is 14 amino acids. Written as DNA, the CDR3 is TGTGCCAGCAGTGACGGACACGGGAATGAAAAACTGTTTTTT. This translates into CASSDGHGNEKLFF.

The rearrangement uses TRBV6-1 and TRBJ2-7; 8 nucleotides align to TRBD2. Trimming took 4 bases from V and 6 from J; bases not matched to a gene: 8. Germline assignment: CDR1 MNHNS and CDR2 SASEGT. The CDR3 is 14 residues long. The CDR3 sequence: CASSVAGRGGEQYF. The CDR3 coding sequence is TGTGCCAGCAGTGTAGCGGGGAGGGGGGGCGAGCAGTACTTC.

The rearrangement joins TRBV5-6 to TRBJ1-3; D possibly corresponds to TRBD1 (5 bases). The V gene lost 6 bases and the J gene lost 3 bases, with 19 bases spanning the gap. Germline assignment: CDR1 SGHDT and CDR2 YYEEEE. The length of the CDR3 is 16 residues. The CDR3: CASNPTDGGIGNTIYF. Written as DNA, the CDR3 is TGTGCCAGCAACCCCACCGACGGGGGGATTGGAAACACCATATATTTT.

The J gene is TRBJ1-2, the V gene TRBV5-1; TRBD1 is a possible D gene (6 bases). This CDR3 contains 14 residues. V lost 4 bases and J lost 8, with 18 bases in between. The germline V gene has CDR1 SGHRS and CDR2 YFSETQ. The CDR3 here is CASSLWGRQEGYTF. The CDR3 DNA sequence: TGCGCCAGCAGCCTCTGGGGGAGACAGGAAGGCTACACCTTC.